This T cell receptor beta chain originates from a study of blood T cell repertoires in COVID-19. Study background: Italy, Spain and the United States were the sources of the convalescent and acute COVID-19 samples. The cDNA or gDNA used as material had been derived from T cells, B-cell-depleted T cells, or PBMCs.

The ends lost 2 bases at V and 2 bases at J; junction bases unmatched: 12. The CDR3 has 19 amino acids. Germline loops: CDR1 LGHNT, CDR2 FRNRAP. This clone has only a few counts. Original data processing: Cell counts per sample came from amplifying reference gene primers. Sequencing used immunoSEQ multiplex PCR; TCRdb keeps in-frame clones, though not all of them. The DNA gave D and trimming, while V, J and clone size come from that table. Here the sample spans 50,000 or so clones, approximately 89% being singletons. This clonotype was obtained from a human donor in a cohort sampled during active COVID-19. The gene calls are TRBV12-5 and TRBJ1-6; 7 nucleotides align to TRBD1. The sample consisted of peripheral blood. CDR3 DNA sequence: TGTGCTAGTGGTTTGACATCGCCGGGACAGACGGCCTATAATTCACCCCTCCACTTT. It specifies CASGLTSPGQTAYNSPLHF.